This T cell receptor beta chain was sequenced during a study of control samples from healthy donors and cancer patients. Produced via immunoSEQ multiplex PCR; TCRdb's table is partial and in-frame only. The sample has 400,000 to 500,000 clones, 80% to 95% seen once; the top ten hold around 6.5%. CDR3 length equals 15 residues. Germline values: CDR1 LGHDT, CDR2 YNNKEL (reference sequence). Trimming cost V 7 bases and J 0 bases; bases outside gene matches: 8. Material: PBMCs. This TCR derives from a man aged 40-49 years with head and neck cancer. The chain joins TRBV3-1 (or the pseudogene TRBV3-2) to TRBJ2-7, with 8 positions matching TRBD1. The CDR3 nucleotides read TGTGCCAGCACCTCAGGTGGGACAGGCTCCTACGAGCAGTACTTC. This translates into CASTSGGTGSYEQYF.